This TCR beta chain is drawn from a study of blood T cells in healthy people across ages. General study points: Versus aged donors, long-lived donors had higher diversity and more naive CD4+ cells. A roughly linear age-dependent decrease characterized TCR beta diversity per million T cells.

Then a second PCR, running about 6 to 11 cycles, was carried out with a sample-barcoded 5' primer and a J-beta primer mix. TCRdb ran MiXCR on the 5' RACE reads and lists one entry per CDR3 protein. The sample has 800,000 to 950,000 distinct CDR3 sequences; around 48% are singletons. Germline V gene data show CDR1 as SGHRS and CDR2 as YFSETQ. The CDR3 extends over 15 amino acids. Trimming left V 5 bases short and J 3 bases short, with 18 bases between. As for this clonotype: Antigen specificity is unknown.

The chain has TRBV5-1 and TRBJ2-7, with D possibly matching TRBD2 (6 bases). This clonotype was obtained from a man younger than 40 in good health. Source material: blood. The CDR3 DNA is TGCGCCAGCAGTTCTACTGGCGGGGCGTACTACGAGCAGTACTTC. Translation gives CASSSTGGAYYEQYF.